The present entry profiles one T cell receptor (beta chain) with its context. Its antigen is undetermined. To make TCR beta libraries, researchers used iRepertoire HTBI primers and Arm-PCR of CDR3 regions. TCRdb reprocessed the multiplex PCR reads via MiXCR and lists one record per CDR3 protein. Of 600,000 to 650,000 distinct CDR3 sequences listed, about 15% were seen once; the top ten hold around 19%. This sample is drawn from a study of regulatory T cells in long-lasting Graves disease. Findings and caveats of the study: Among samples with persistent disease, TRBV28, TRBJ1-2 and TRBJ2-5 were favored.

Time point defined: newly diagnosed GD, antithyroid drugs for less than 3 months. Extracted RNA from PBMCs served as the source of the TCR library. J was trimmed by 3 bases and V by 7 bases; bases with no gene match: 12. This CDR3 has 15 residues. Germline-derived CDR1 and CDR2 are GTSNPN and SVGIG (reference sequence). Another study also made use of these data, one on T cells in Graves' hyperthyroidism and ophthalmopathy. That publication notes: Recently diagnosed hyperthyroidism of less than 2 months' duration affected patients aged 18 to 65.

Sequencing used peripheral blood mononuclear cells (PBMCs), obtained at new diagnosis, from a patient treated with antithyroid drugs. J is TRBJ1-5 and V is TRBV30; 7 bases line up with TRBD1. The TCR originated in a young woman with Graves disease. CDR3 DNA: TGTGCCTTCGAAGACAGGGCGTCTATCAATCAGCCCCAGCATTTT. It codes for CAFEDRASINQPQHF.